This T cell receptor (beta chain) stems from a study of T cells in Graves' hyperthyroidism and ophthalmopathy. What was amplified from RNA transcripts were TCR beta CDR3 regions. The study used the HTBI primer set for a first-round RT-PCR of the TCR CDR3. TCRdb used MiXCR to reprocess the multiplex PCR reads, holding one entry per CDR3 protein. The sample yields hundreds of thousands of distinct CDR3 sequences, approximately 21% seen once. CDR3 length: 14 amino acids. Per germline, CDR1 LNHDA and CDR2 SQIVND (reference sequence). Germline trimming cut 4 bases from V and 6 bases from J; bases unmatched to any gene: 7.

V gene TRBV19 combines with J gene TRBJ2-7, with 9 bases fitting TRBD2. The sequence was obtained from a man aged 30 to 45 with Graves' ophthalmopathy. Sample: blood. Here the CDR3 DNA reads TGTGCCAGTAGTACAATAGCGGGAGTTGTCGAGCAGTACTTC. As protein: CASSTIAGVVEQYF.